The 25 T cell receptor beta chains below all came from one sample that was sequenced in a study of blood T cell repertoires in COVID-19 (TCRdb year 2020). Library preparation employed the immunoSEQ multiplex PCR assay. This is the immuneACCESS table as TCRdb keeps it, with only in-frame sequences that have V and J called. A part of the clones is gone; compared with another copy, unresolved V genes explain less than half, and the rest is unexplained. Within this sample are hundreds of thousands of clones, with approximately 87% of them counted one time only. The ten largest account for approximately 9% of the sample. Source material: peripheral blood. The receptors originated from a human donor in a cohort sampled during active COVID-19.

V and J are TRBV10-2 and TRBJ1-5; TRBD1 aligns across 8 bases. Looked up from germline, CDR1 is WSHSY and CDR2 is SAAADI. The V gene end was trimmed by 4 bases and the J gene end by 7 bases; junction bases not matched to a gene: 12. The CDR3 has 16 amino acids. In nucleotides, the CDR3 is TGCGCCAGCAGTGCGTATAACGGACAGGGTGGGCAGCCCCAGCATTTT. Translated: CASSAYNGQGGQPQHF.

The chain couples TRBV6-5 to TRBJ1-1; D call uncertain. The CDR3 is 16 amino acids. Germline CDR1 reads MNHEY; CDR2 reads SVGAGI. V was shortened by 0 bases and J by 0 bases, with 11 bases between the two germline ends. The CDR3 loop reads CASSYSIRGLNTEAFF. DNA of the CDR3: TGTGCCAGCAGTTACTCGATCAGAGGTCTGAACACTGAAGCTTTCTTT.

The chain recombines TRBV6-5 with TRBJ1-5; 8 bases agree with TRBD1. Germline CDR1 and CDR2: MNHEY and SVGAGI. The CDR3 length is 15 residues. The V and J ends lost 6 bases and 5 bases, in that order; junction bases with no gene match: 9. DNA of the CDR3: TGTGCCAGCAGCCAACGGACAGGGTTGCATCAGCCCCAGCATTTT. The encoded protein is CASSQRTGLHQPQHF.

In this sample, this clone turned up once. CDR3 sequence: CASSLVGRYSYNEQFF. In DNA form, the CDR3 reads TGTGCCAGCAGCTTAGTGGGCCGATACTCCTACAATGAGCAGTTCTTC. This chain joins TRBV7-2 and TRBJ2-1; D remains unclear. Germline CDR1 is SGHTA and CDR2 is FQGNSA. With 1 base removed from V and 0 bases from J, the gap between germline ends came to 10 bases. The CDR3 is 16 residues long.

This chain connects TRBV6-2 or TRBV6-3 to TRBJ1-1, with a weak D call TRBD1 (6 bases). Looked up from germline, CDR1 is MNHEY and CDR2 is SVGEGT. This CDR3 comprises 14 residues. The germline V and J ends were trimmed by 2 bases and 5 bases, with 12 bases remaining between them. The DNA for the CDR3 is TGTGCCAGCAGTTACCTTAAACAGGGAACTGAAGCTTTCTTT. Its translation: CASSYLKQGTEAFF.

The V gene is TRBV21-1, the J gene TRBJ2-2; the DNA was not used to check the table's D call, TRBD2. TRBV21-1 is tagged as a pseudogene. CDR3 size: 17 residues. The CDR3 here is CASSKRRESRLAGELFF. CDR3 in DNA: TGTGCCAGCAGCAAACGTCGGGAGTCTAGATTGGCCGGGGAGCTGTTTTTT.

This clone was seen just once. The CDR3 DNA reads as TGTGCCAGCAGCTTCAGGCCTCGACAGGAGCAGTTCTTC. It codes for CASSFRPRQEQFF. The rearrangement joins TRBV11-3 to TRBJ2-1, with a tentative D call TRBD1 (5 bases). This CDR3 is 13 amino acids long. V gave up 3 bases and J gave up 10 bases, with 13 bases separating them. Germline V gene data show CDR1 as SGHNT and CDR2 as YENEEA.

J is TRBJ1-1 and V is TRBV11-1, with D tentatively TRBD1 (6 bases). CDR1 and CDR2 (germline): SGHAT, FQDESV (reference sequence). The CDR3 covers 13 residues. Trimming took off 10 bases at V and 5 bases at J, with 17 bases between the two ends. CDR3 in amino acids: CATYSQGGTEAFF. The CDR3 DNA is TGTGCCACCTACTCACAGGGAGGGACTGAAGCTTTCTTT.

The CDR3 nucleotides read TGCGCCAGCAGCCAAGATAATCAATATGGGACATACTCTGGAAACACCATATATTTT. Amino acid sequence: CASSQDNQYGTYSGNTIYF. This chain uses TRBV4-3 with TRBJ1-3, with a tentative D call TRBD1 (6 bases). The CDR3 loop spans 19 amino acids. Per germline, CDR1 LGHNA and CDR2 YSLEER. V dropped 0 bases and J dropped 0 bases, with 18 bases sitting between them.

This chain's CDR3 is CASRQTGGVGFTEAFF. The CDR3 DNA reads TGTGCCAGCAGACAAACAGGGGGCGTGGGTTTCACTGAAGCTTTCTTT. The V call is TRBV28, the J call TRBJ1-1; TRBD1 agrees at 9 bases. CDR1 and CDR2 from the germline V gene are MDHEN and SYDVKM. This CDR3 is 16 amino acids long. V dropped 6 bases and J dropped 4; count of bases not matched to a gene: 12.

The count of this clone is one. The CDR3 DNA sequence: TGTGCCAGTAAGGCGGGGCCCAGCACAGATACGCAGTATTTT. Translation gives CASKAGPSTDTQYF. The rearrangement links TRBV19 to TRBJ2-3, with D possibly TRBD2 on 6 matching bases. The CDR3 has 14 amino acids. With 7 bases removed from V and 0 bases from J, the gap between germline ends came to 11 bases. Germline values: CDR1 LNHDA, CDR2 SQIVND (reference sequence).

The chain has TRBV18 and TRBJ2-3; D is perhaps TRBD2 (6 bases). CDR1 KGHSH and CDR2 LQKENI come from the germline V gene. CDR3 length equals 15 residues. The V gene lost 4 bases and the J gene lost 0 bases, with 11 bases spanning the gap. The CDR3 coding sequence is TGTGCCAGCTCACGTTCGGGACTTAGCACAGATACGCAGTATTTT. Protein: CASSRSGLSTDTQYF. Full variable domain (outside the CDR3, taken from reference TRBV18 and TRBJ2-3): NAGVMQNPRHLVRRRGQEARLRCSPMKGHSHVYWYRQLPEEGLKFMVYLQKENIIDESGMPKERFSAEFPKEGPSILRIQQVVRGDSAAYFCASSRSGLSTDTQYFGPGTRLTVL.

V is TRBV10-3 and J is TRBJ1-6, with TRBD1 identical over 10 bases. After removal of 4 bases from V and 9 bases from J, the junction contained 9 bases not matched to a gene. This CDR3 region has 16 residues. Germline loops: CDR1 ENHRY, CDR2 SYGVKD. The CDR3 nucleotides are TGTGCCATCAGTGTGATCGACAGGGGGCAGGGTTCACCCCTCCACTTT. Protein: CAISVIDRGQGSPLHF.

The chain employs TRBV5-4 and TRBJ2-5; 12 bases are a match to TRBD2. The CDR3 runs 16 residues. The germline V gene has CDR1 SGHNT and CDR2 YYREEE (reference sequence). V lost 7 bases and J lost 1; bases outside the gene matches: 8. The CDR3 loop is CASADSGLAGQETQYF. As DNA, the CDR3 is TGTGCCAGCGCAGATTCGGGACTAGCGGGCCAAGAGACCCAGTACTTC. Variable domain in full (rest from reference TRBV5-4 and TRBJ2-5): ETGVTQSPTHLIKTRGQQVTLRCSSQSGHNTVSWYQQALGQGPQFIFQYYREEENGRGNFPPRFSGLQFPNYSSELNVNALELDDSALYLCASADSGLAGQETQYFGPGTRLLVL.

The chain links TRBV7-2 to TRBJ2-5; a weak D match, TRBD1 (5 bases). Germline CDR1 reads SGHTA; CDR2 reads FQGNSA. V lost 3 bases to trimming and J lost 4 bases, with 12 bases between them. The CDR3 contains 14 residues. The CDR3 here is CASSFDSGLETQYF. CDR3 DNA sequence: TGTGCCAGCAGCTTTGACAGTGGGCTAGAGACCCAGTACTTC.

Comments on this clone: The junction departs from germline at one end; a sequencing error may be responsible. The V and J genes are TRBV5-5 and TRBJ1-5; D gene uncertain. This CDR3 is 13 amino acids long. Germline values: CDR1 SGHKS, CDR2 YYEKEE (reference sequence). CDR3 sequence: CASNLAGRQPQHF. The CDR3 DNA reads TGTGCCAGCAACTTGGCCGGTCGGCAGCCCCAGCATTTT.

The chain combines TRBV2 with TRBJ1-2; a possible D gene is TRBD1 (5 bases). V lost 5 bases to trimming and J lost 6 bases, with 16 bases between them. In germline, CDR1 is SNHLY, CDR2 FYNNEI. CDR3 length equals 14 residues. CDR3 residues: CASSPSQGLNGYTF. The CDR3 DNA reads TGTGCCAGCAGTCCCTCCCAGGGCTTGAATGGCTACACCTTC.

For the CDR3, the DNA is TGTGCCAGCAGTGAGGTTAGCGGGGTATACGAGCAGTACTTC. Protein product: CASSEVSGVYEQYF. V and J are TRBV2 and TRBJ2-7; 8 positions match TRBD2. Losses at the gene ends were 3 bases for V and 4 bases for J; bases not matched to a gene: 5. The CDR3 has 14 residues. Germline V lookup: CDR1 SNHLY, CDR2 FYNNEI.

The V and J genes are TRBV28 and TRBJ2-7; 7 nucleotides line up with TRBD2. Per germline, CDR1 MDHEN and CDR2 SYDVKM. J lost 1 base, V lost 9 bases, and 9 bases had no gene match. This CDR3 comprises 14 residues. CDR3 sequence (DNA): TGTGCCAGTATAGTCGGCGGGAGATCCTACGAGCAGTACTTC. It is translated as CASIVGGRSYEQYF.

V and J are TRBV9 and TRBJ2-2; 8 bases fit TRBD2. The germline V gene encodes CDR1 SGDLS and CDR2 YYNGEE. Trimming removed 4 bases from V and 3 bases from J; junction bases left unmatched: 8. The CDR3 is made up of 16 amino acids. This chain's CDR3 is CASSPPGRADTGELFF. In DNA form, the CDR3 reads TGTGCCAGCAGCCCCCCCGGGAGGGCGGACACCGGGGAGCTGTTTTTT.

V gene TRBV11-2 combines with J gene TRBJ2-1, with 10 bases that match TRBD2. The junction had 3 bases not matched to a gene; V was cut back by 4 bases and J by 6 bases. Per the germline V gene, CDR1 is SGHAT and CDR2 is FQNNGV. The length of the CDR3 is 14 residues. The DNA for the CDR3 is TGTGCCAGCAGCTCAGGACTAGCGGCCAATGAGCAGTTCTTC. Translation: CASSSGLAANEQFF.

The chain carries TRBV10-2 and TRBJ1-1, with unresolved D. V was trimmed by 8 bases and J by 4 bases, leaving 14 bases between them. This CDR3 has 13 amino acids. Germline CDR1 WSHSY, CDR2 SAAADI. CDR3 sequence: CASGRTGGTEAFF. CDR3 sequence (DNA): TGCGCCAGCGGGAGGACGGGAGGCACTGAAGCTTTCTTT.

The gene calls are TRBV9 and TRBJ2-3, with D perhaps matching TRBD2 (7 bases). The V gene's germline CDR1 is SGDLS and CDR2 YYNGEE. This CDR3 has 14 amino acids. V lost 3 bases to trimming and J lost 4 bases, with 12 bases between them. CDR3 DNA sequence: TGTGCCAGCAGCGCGGGGGGCCCCGCAGATACGCAGTATTTT. This encodes CASSAGGPADTQYF.

V gene TRBV9 combines with J gene TRBJ2-3, with 8 bases fitting TRBD1. The CDR3 runs to 15 residues. V gave up 2 bases and J gave up 10 bases; unmatched junction bases: 12. The germline gives CDR1 SGDLS, CDR2 YYNGEE. The CDR3 loop reads CASSVAGGLGTSQYF. In DNA, the CDR3 is TGTGCCAGCAGCGTGGCAGGGGGCCTCGGGACCTCGCAGTATTTT.

This chain joins TRBV4-1 and TRBJ2-1; 7 nucleotides align to TRBD1. The CDR3 covers 15 residues. The junction had 7 bases not matched to a gene; V was cut back by 6 bases and J by 2 bases. Germline-derived CDR1 and CDR2 are MGHRA and YSYEKL. As DNA, the CDR3 is TGCGCCAGCAGTCCCGGGACAGCCGCCTACAATGAGCAGTTCTTC. As protein: CASSPGTAAYNEQFF.